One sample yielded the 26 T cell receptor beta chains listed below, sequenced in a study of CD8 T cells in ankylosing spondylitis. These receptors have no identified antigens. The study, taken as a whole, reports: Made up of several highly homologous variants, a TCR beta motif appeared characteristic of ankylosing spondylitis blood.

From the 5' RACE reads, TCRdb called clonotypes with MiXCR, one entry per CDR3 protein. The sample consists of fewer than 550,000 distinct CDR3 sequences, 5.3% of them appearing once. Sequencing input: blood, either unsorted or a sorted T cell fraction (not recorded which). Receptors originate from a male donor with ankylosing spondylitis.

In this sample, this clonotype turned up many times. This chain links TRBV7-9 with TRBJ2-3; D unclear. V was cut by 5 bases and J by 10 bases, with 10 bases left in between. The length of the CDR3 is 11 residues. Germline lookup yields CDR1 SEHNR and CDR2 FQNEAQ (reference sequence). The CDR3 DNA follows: TGTGCCAGCAGCCTCATGGTGGCGCAGTATTTT. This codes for CASSLMVAQYF.

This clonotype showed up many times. This chain's CDR3 is CASSQDQIVTEAFF. CDR3 nucleotides: TGCGCCAGCAGCCAAGACCAGATTGTCACTGAAGCTTTCTTT. The chain recombines TRBV4-1 with TRBJ1-1; D not certain. Germline assignment: CDR1 MGHRA and CDR2 YSYEKL. This CDR3 is 14 amino acids long. V lost 0 bases and J 4 bases, leaving 9 bases between the germline ends.

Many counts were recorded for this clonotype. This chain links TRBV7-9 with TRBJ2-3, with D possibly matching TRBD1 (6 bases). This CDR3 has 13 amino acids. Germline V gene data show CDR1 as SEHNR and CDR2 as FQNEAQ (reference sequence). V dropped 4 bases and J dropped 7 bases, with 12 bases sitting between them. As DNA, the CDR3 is TGTGCCAGCAGCTCCGAGGACAGATATACGCAGTATTTT. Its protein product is CASSSEDRYTQYF.

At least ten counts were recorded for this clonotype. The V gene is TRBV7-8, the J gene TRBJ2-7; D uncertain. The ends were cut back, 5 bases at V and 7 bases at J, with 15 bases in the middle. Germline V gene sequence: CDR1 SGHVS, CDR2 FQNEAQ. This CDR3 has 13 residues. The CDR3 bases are TGTGCCAGCAGCACAAGGCCTTGGTGGGAGCAGTACTTC. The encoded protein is CASSTRPWWEQYF. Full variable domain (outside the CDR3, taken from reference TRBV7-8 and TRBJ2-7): GAGVSQSPRYKVAKRGQDVALRCDPISGHVSLFWYQQALGQGPEFLTYFQNEAQLDKSGLPSDRFFAERPEGSVSTLKIQRTQQEDSAVYLCASSTRPWWEQYFGPGTRLTVT.

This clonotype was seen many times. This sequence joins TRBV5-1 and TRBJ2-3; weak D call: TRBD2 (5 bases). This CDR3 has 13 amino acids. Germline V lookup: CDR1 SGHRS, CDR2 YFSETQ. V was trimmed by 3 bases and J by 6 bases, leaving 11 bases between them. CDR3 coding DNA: TGCGCCAGCAGCTCCAGACCGGGGGATACGCAGTATTTT. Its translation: CASSSRPGDTQYF.

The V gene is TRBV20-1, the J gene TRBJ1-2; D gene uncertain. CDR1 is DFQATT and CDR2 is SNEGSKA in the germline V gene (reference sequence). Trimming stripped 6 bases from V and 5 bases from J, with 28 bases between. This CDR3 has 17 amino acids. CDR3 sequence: CSAPDNLYSMGKYGYTF. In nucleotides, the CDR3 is TGCAGTGCCCCGGATAATCTTTACTCGATGGGAAAGTATGGCTACACCTTC.

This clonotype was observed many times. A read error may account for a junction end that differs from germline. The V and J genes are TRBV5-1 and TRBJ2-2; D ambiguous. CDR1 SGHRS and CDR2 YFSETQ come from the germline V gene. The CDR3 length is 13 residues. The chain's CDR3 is CASSQRNSGELFF. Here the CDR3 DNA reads TGCGCCAGCAGCCAACGGAACTCCGGGGAGCTGTTTTTT.

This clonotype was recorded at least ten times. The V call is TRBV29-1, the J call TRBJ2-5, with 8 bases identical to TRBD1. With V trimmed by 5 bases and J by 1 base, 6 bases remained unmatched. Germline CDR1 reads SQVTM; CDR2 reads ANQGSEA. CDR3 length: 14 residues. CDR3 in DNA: TGCAGCGTTTCCTATCAGGGGGCCCAAGAGACCCAGTACTTC. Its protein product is CSVSYQGAQETQYF.

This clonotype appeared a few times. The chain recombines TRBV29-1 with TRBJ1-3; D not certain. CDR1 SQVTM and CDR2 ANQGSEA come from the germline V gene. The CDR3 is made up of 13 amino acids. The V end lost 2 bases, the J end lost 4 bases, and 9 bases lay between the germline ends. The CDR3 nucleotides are TGCAGCGTTGAATCCGGGTTGGGAAACACCATATATTTT. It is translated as CSVESGLGNTIYF.

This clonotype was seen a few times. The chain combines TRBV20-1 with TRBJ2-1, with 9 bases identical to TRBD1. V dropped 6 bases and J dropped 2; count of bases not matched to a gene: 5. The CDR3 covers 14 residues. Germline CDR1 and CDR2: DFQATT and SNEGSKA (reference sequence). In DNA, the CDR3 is TGCAGTGCGAAGACAGGGGGAGCCTACAATGAGCAGTTCTTC. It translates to CSAKTGGAYNEQFF.

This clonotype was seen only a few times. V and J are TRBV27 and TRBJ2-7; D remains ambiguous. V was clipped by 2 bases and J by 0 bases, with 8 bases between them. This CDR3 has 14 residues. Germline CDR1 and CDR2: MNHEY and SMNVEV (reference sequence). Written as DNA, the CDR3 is TGTGCCAGCAGTTTAATGTCAGCCTCCTACGAGCAGTACTTC. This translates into CASSLMSASYEQYF.

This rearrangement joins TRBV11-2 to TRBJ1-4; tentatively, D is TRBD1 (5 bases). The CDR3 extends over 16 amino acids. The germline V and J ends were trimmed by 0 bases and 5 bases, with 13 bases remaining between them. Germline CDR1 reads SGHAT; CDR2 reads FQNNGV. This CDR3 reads CASSLDYRGYNEKLFF. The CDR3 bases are TGTGCCAGCAGCTTAGATTACCGGGGGTACAATGAAAAACTGTTTTTT.

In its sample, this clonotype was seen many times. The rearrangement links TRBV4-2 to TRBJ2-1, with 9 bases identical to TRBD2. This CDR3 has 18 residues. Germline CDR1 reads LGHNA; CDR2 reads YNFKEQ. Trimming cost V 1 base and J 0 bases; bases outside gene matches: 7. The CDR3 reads CASSQGLAERSSYNEQFF. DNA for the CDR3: TGTGCCAGCAGCCAAGGACTAGCGGAGAGGAGCTCCTACAATGAGCAGTTCTTC.

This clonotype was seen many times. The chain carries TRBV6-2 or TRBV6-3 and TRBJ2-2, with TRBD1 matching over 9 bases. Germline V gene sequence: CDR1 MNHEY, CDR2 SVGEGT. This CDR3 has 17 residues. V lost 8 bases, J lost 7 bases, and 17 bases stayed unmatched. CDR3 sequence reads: CASFPVPGQGNGGELFF. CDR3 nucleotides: TGTGCCAGCTTTCCTGTCCCGGGACAGGGAAACGGCGGGGAGCTGTTTTTT.

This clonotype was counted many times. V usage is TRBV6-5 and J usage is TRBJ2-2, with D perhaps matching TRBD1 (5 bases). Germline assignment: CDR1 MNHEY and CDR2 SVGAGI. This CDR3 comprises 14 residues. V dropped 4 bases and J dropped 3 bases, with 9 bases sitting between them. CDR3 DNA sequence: TGTGCCAGCAGTTGGCGGACATACACCGGGGAGCTGTTTTTT. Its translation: CASSWRTYTGELFF.

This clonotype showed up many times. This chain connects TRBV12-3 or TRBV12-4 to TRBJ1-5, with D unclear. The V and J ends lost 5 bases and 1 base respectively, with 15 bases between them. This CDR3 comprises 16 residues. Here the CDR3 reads CASSRQPGFSNQPQHF. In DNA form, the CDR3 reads TGTGCCAGCAGTCGTCAGCCGGGGTTCAGCAATCAGCCCCAGCATTTT.

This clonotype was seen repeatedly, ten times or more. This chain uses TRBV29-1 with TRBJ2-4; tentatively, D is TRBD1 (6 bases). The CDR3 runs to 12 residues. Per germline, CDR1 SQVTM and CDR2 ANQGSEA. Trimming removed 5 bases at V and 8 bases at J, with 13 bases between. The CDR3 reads CSVRSGADIQYF. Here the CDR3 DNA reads TGCAGCGTTCGGTCAGGGGCGGACATTCAGTACTTC.

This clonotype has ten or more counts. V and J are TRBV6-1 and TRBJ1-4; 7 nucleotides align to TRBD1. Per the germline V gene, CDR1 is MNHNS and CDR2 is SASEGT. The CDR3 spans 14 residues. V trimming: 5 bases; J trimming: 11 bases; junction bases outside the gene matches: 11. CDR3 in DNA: TGTGCCAGCAGTCCACGGGAGGGGGCGACGAAACTGTTTTTT. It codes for CASSPREGATKLFF.

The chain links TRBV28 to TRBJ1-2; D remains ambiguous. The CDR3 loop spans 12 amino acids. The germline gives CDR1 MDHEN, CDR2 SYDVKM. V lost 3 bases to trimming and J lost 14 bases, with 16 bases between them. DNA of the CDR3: TGTGCCAGCAGTTTGAAGATTTTTAGCAAGACCTTC. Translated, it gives CASSLKIFSKTF.

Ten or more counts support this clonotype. CDR3 region: CASSFNGPEAFF. CDR3 nucleotide sequence: TGTGCCAGCAGCTTTAATGGCCCTGAAGCTTTCTTT. The J gene is TRBJ1-1, the V gene TRBV7-9; unclear D gene. The germline gives CDR1 SEHNR, CDR2 FQNEAQ (reference sequence). The CDR3 consists of 12 residues. Trimming shortened V by 3 bases and J by 6 bases, and 8 bases separated the two germline ends. Full variable domain (outside the CDR3, taken from reference TRBV7-9 and TRBJ1-1): DTGVSQNPRHKITKRGQNVTFRCDPISEHNRLYWYRQTLGQGPEFLTYFQNEAQLEKSRLLSDRFSAERPKGSFSTLEIQRTEQGDSAMYLCASSFNGPEAFFGQGTRLTVV.

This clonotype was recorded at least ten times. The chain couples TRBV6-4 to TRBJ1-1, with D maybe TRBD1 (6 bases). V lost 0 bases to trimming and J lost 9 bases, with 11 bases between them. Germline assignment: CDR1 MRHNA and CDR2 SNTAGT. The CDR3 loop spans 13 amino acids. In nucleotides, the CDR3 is TGTGCCAGCAGTGACTCCCGGGGGGGGCAAGCTTTCTTT. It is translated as CASSDSRGGQAFF.

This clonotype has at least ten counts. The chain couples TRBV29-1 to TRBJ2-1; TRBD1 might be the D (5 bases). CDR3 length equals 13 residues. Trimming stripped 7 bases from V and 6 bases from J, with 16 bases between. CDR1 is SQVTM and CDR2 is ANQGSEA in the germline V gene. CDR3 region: CSAREGPLNEQFF. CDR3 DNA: TGCAGCGCCAGGGAAGGCCCTCTCAATGAGCAGTTCTTC.

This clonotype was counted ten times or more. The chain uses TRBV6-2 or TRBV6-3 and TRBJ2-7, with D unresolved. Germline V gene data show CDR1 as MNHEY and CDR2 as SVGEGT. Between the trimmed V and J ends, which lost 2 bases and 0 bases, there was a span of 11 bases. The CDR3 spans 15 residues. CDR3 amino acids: CASSYRFRISYEQYF. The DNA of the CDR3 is TGTGCCAGCAGTTACCGGTTCCGGATCTCCTACGAGCAGTACTTC.

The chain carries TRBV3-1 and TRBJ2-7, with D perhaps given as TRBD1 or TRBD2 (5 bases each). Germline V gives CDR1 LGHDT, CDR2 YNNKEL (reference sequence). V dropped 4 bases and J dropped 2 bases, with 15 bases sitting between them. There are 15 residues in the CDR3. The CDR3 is CASSPRGAGTYEQYF. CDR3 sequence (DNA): TGTGCCAGCAGCCCAAGGGGAGCTGGTACCTACGAGCAGTACTTC.

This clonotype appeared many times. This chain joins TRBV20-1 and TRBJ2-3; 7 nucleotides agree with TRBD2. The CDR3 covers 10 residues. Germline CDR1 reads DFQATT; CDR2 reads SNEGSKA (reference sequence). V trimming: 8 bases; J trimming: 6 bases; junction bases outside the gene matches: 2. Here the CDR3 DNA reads TGCAGTCTCGGGGGGGATACGCAGTATTTT. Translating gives CSLGGDTQYF.

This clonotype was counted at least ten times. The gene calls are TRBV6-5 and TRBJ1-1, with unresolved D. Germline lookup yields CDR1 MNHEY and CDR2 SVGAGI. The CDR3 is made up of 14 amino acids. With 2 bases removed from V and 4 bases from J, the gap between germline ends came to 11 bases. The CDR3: CASSYGVKSTEAFF. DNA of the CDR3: TGTGCCAGCAGTTACGGGGTGAAGAGCACTGAAGCTTTCTTT.